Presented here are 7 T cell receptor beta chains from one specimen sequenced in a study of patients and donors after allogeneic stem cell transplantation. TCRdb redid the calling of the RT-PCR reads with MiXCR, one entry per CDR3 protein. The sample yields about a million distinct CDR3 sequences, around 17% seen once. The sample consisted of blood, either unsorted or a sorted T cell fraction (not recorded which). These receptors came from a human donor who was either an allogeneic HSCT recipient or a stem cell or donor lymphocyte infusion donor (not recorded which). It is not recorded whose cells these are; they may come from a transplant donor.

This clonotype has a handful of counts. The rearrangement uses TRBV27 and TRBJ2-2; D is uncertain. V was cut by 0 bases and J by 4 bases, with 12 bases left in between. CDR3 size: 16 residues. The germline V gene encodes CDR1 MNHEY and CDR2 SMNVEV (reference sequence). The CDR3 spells CASSLSSPHGTGELFF. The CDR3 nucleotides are TGTGCCAGCAGTTTATCATCGCCCCATGGCACCGGGGAGCTGTTTTTT.

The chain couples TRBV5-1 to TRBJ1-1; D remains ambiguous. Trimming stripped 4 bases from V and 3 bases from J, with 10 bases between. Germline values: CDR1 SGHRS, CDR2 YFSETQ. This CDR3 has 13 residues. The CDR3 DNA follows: TGCGCCAGCAGCCGAGGTAGGGACACTGAAGCTTTCTTT. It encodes CASSRGRDTEAFF. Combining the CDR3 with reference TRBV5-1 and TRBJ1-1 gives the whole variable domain KAGVTQTPRYLIKTRGQQVTLSCSPISGHRSVSWYQQTPGQGLQFLFEYFSETQRNKGNFPGRFSGRQFSNSRSEMNVSTLELGDSALYLCASSRGRDTEAFFGQGTRLTVV.

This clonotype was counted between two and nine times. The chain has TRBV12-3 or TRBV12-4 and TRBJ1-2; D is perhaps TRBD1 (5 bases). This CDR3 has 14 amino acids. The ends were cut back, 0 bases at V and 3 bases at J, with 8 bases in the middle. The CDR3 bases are TGTGCCAGCAGTTTAGCGGGGCTCGACTATGGCTACACCTTC. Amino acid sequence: CASSLAGLDYGYTF.

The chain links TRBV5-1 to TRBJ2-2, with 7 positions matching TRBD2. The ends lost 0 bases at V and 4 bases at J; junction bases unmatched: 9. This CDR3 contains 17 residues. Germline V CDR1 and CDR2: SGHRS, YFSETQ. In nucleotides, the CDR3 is TGCGCCAGCAGCTTGGAGGGTGCGGGAGTGGTCACCGGGGAGCTGTTTTTT. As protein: CASSLEGAGVVTGELFF.

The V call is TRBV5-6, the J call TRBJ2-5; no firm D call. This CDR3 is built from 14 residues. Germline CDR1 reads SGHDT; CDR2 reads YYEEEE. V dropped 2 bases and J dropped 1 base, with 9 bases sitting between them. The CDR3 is CASSFWSFQETQYF. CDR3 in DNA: TGTGCCAGCAGCTTTTGGTCATTCCAAGAGACCCAGTACTTC.

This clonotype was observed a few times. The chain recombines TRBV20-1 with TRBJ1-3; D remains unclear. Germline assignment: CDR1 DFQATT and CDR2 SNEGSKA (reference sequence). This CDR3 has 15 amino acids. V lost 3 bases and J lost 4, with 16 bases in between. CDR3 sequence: CSARGAQEIGNTIYF. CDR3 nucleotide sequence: TGCAGTGCTAGGGGTGCTCAGGAAATAGGAAACACCATATATTTT.

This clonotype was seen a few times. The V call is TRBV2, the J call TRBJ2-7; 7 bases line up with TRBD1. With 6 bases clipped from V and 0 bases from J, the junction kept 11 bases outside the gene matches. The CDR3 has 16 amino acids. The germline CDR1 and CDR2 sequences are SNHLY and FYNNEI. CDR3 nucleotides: TGTGCCAGCAGGAAAGGGGGCCGGGACAGCTCCTACGAGCAGTACTTC. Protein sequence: CASRKGGRDSSYEQYF.